The entry that follows covers one TCR beta chain sequence. Its antigen is undetermined. The junction departs from the called germline gene at one end, perhaps through a read error. The data were taken from a study of post-analysis software for immune sequencing data. Study-wide findings and caveats: When patients were compared with controls, roughly five TRBV segments were more frequent, TRBV5-6, TRBV5-1 and TRBV20-1 among them. The normalized Chao1 diversity of multiple sclerosis patients was significantly lower than that of controls. Samples made in the same batch grouped tightly together by F measure.

This CDR3 spans 14 amino acids. Germline CDR1 is DFQATT and CDR2 is SNEGSKA (reference sequence). The TCR beta cDNA libraries contained unique molecular identifiers. With roughly 1 to 10 million T cells as the source, some 510,000 cDNA molecules resulted. TCRdb reanalysed the PCR reads using MiXCR and keeps one entry per CDR3 protein. The repertoire has roughly 650,000 distinct CDR3 sequences, 55% to 70% of them found once; the top ten carry about 11%. The receptor was isolated from a girl aged 2-10 years with multiple sclerosis. V gene TRBV20-1 combines with J gene TRBJ2-1, with D perhaps matching TRBD1 (6 bases). The sample taken for sequencing was blood. DNA of the CDR3: TGCAGTGCCCTACAGGGAGACTCCCACAATGAGCAGTTCTTC. It translates to CSALQGDSHNEQFF.